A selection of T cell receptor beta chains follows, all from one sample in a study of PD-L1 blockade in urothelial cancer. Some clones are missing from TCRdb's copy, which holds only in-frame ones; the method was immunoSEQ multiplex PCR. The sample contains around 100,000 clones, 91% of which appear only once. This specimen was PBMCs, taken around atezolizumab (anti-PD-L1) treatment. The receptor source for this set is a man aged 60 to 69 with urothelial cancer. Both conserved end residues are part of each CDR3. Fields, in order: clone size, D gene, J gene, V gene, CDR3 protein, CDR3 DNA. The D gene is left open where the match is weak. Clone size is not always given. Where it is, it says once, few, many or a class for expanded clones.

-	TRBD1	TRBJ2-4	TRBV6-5	CVSSYVAGGSKNIQYF	TGTGTCAGCAGTTACGTGGCAGGGGGTTCCAAAAACATTCAGTACTTC
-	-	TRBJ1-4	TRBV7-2	CASSLFSGGEKLFF	TGTGCCAGCAGCTTATTCTCCGGGGGTGAAAAACTGTTTTTT
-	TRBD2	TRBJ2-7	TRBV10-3	CAISESYTSVYEQYF	TGTGCCATCAGTGAGTCCTACACTAGCGTCTACGAGCAGTACTTC
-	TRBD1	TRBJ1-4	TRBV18	CASSRGQVFNEKLFF	TGTGCCAGCTCACGCGGACAGGTTTTTAATGAAAAACTGTTTTTT
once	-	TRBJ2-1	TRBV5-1	CASGADSLYNEQFF	TGCGCCAGCGGTGCGGACAGTTTATACAATGAGCAGTTCTTC
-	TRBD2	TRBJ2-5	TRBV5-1	CASSVTSGTRETQYF	TGCGCCAGCAGCGTAACTAGCGGGACGCGAGAGACCCAGTACTTC
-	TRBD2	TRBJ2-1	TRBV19	CASSVERGGNNEQFF	TGTGCCAGTAGTGTCGAGCGGGGGGGAAACAATGAGCAGTTCTTC
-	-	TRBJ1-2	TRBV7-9	CASSAITGPSDYGYTF	TGTGCCAGCAGCGCGATAACGGGTCCTTCGGACTATGGCTACACCTTC
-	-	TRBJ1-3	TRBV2	CASSESGGRGNTIYF	TGTGCCAGCAGTGAAAGTGGAGGGAGGGGAAACACCATATATTTT
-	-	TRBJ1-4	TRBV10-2	CASSESGRTPLGGEKLFF	TGCGCCAGCAGTGAGTCGGGTCGGACACCCTTAGGGGGTGAAAAACTGTTTTTT
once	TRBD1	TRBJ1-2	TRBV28	CASSFGTGENGYTF	TGTGCCAGCAGTTTCGGGACAGGGGAAAATGGCTACACCTTC
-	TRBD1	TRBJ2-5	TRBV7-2	CASSTGQDETQYF	TGTGCCAGCAGCACCGGACAGGACGAGACCCAGTACTTC
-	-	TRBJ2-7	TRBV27	CASSMPGGEQYF	TGTGCCAGCAGTATGCCAGGTGGGGAGCAGTACTTC
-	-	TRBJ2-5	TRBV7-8	CASSLVGQGTQYF	TGTGCCAGCAGCTTAGTGGGGCAAGGGACCCAGTACTTC
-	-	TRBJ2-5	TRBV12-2	CASRFSARTSGAQETQYF	TGTGCAAGTCGCTTCTCAGCTCGCACTAGCGGGGCTCAAGAGACCCAGTACTTC
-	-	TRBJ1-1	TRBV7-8	CASSLETGYGDTEAFF	TGTGCCAGCAGCCTTGAAACAGGGTACGGGGACACTGAAGCTTTCTTT
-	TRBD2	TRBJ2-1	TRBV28	CASSLSGRAVNEQFF	TGTGCCAGCAGTTTAAGCGGGAGGGCCGTTAATGAGCAGTTCTTC
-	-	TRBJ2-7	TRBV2	CASSEILGPYEQYF	TGTGCCAGCAGTGAAATTCTGGGGCCTTACGAGCAGTACTTC
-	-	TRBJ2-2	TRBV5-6	CASSLSPGANTGELFF	TGTGCCAGCAGCTTGTCTCCGGGGGCGAACACCGGGGAGCTGTTTTTT
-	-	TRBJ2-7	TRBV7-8	CASSLGPGLADEQYF	TGTGCCAGCAGCTTAGGCCCGGGACTGGCCGACGAGCAGTACTTC
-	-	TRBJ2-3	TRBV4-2	CASSPRGGTDTQYF	TGTGCCAGCAGCCCGAGGGGGGGGACAGATACGCAGTATTTT
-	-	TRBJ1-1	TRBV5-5	CASSWDTGRAEAFF	TGTGCCAGCAGCTGGGACACTGGGAGGGCAGAAGCTTTCTTT
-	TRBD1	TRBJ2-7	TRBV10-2	CASSESGTGVNEQYF	TGCGCCAGCAGTGAGTCGGGGACAGGGGTTAACGAGCAGTACTTC
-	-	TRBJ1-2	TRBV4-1	CASSQVGGQLYGYTF	TGCGCCAGCAGCCAAGTTGGCGGACAGCTCTATGGCTACACCTTC
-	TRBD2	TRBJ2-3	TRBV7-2	CASSFSGGLSTDTQYF	TGTGCCAGCAGTTTTAGCGGGGGGCTAAGCACAGATACGCAGTATTTT
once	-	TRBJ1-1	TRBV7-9	CASSQGYEAFF	TGTGCCAGCAGCCAGGGATATGAAGCTTTCTTT
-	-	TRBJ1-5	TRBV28	CASSLLGGSNQPQHF	TGTGCCAGCAGTTTACTGGGGGGTAGCAATCAGCCCCAGCATTTT
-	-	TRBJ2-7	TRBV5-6	CASSLAQSYEQYF	TGTGCCAGCAGCTTGGCACAGTCCTACGAGCAGTACTTC
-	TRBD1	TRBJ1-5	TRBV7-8	CASSLYSLTGTGSNQPQHF	TGTGCCAGCAGCTTATACTCCCTCACCGGGACAGGGAGCAATCAGCCCCAGCATTTT